Each of the 23 T cell receptor beta chains below was sequenced from the same sample in a study of vaccination effects on CD4 cells after COVID-19. Sequencing followed a ViraFEST assay step that expanded antigen-specific CD4+ T cells with viral peptide pools. Subsequent to a culture period of about ten days, CD4+ T cells were isolated. Sequencing used immunoSEQ multiplex PCR; TCRdb keeps in-frame clones, though not all of them. Among under 65,000 clones, approximately 79% were seen once, and the ten largest hold roughly 2.2%. These receptors are not linked to any known antigen. The specimen comprised CD4+ T cells from PBMCs cultured with HCoV-229E spike peptides, sampled before COVID-19 vaccination. Source of these receptors: a human donor who received a COVID-19 vaccine.

This clone turned up a few times. The V gene is TRBV5-1, the J gene TRBJ2-3; D gene ambiguous. Germline V gene data show CDR1 as SGHRS and CDR2 as YFSETQ. The length of the CDR3 is 15 residues. V lost 0 bases, J lost 1 base, and 9 bases lay in between. CDR3 region: CASSLDVYGTDTQYF. The CDR3 nucleotides read TGCGCCAGCAGCTTGGACGTATACGGCACAGATACGCAGTATTTT.

This clone was detected once. The chain couples TRBV13 to TRBJ2-2; D unclear. In germline, CDR1 is PRHDT, CDR2 FYEKMQ (reference sequence). The CDR3 is 17 residues long. The germline V and J ends were trimmed by 3 bases and 0 bases, with 14 bases remaining between them. CDR3 protein: CASSFLAALSNTGELFF. CDR3 in DNA: TGTGCCAGCAGCTTTTTGGCAGCTCTTTCGAACACCGGGGAGCTGTTTTTT.

This clone was detected only once. V and J are TRBV7-2 and TRBJ2-3; 10 bases map to TRBD2. Germline CDR1 and CDR2: SGHTA and FQGNSA. The CDR3 runs 14 residues. V lost 5 bases, J lost 6 bases, and 5 bases stayed unmatched. CDR3 DNA sequence: TGTGCCAGCAGCCTGAGCGGGGGGGCGGATACGCAGTATTTT. This gives the protein CASSLSGGADTQYF. The full variable domain, with the rest looked up from reference TRBV7-2 and TRBJ2-3, is GAGVSQSPSNKVTEKGKDVELRCDPISGHTALYWYRQSLGQGLEFLIYFQGNSAPDKSGLPSDRFSAERTGGSVSTLTIQRTQQEDSAVYLCASSLSGGADTQYFGPGTRLTVL.

The chain links TRBV6-5 to TRBJ1-2, with D perhaps TRBD1 (6 bases). From germline, CDR1 is MNHEY and CDR2 SVGAGI. CDR3 size: 13 residues. V was shortened by 6 bases and J by 0 bases, with 8 bases between the two germline ends. The CDR3 coding sequence is TGTGCCAGCAGCTACAGGGCTAACTATGGCTACACCTTC. The encoded protein is CASSYRANYGYTF.

The chain employs TRBV18 and TRBJ2-7, with a weak D call TRBD1 (6 bases). This CDR3 is 13 amino acids long. Deletions cut 6 bases from V and 4 bases from J, with 13 bases between. The V gene's germline CDR1 is KGHSH and CDR2 LQKENI. The CDR3 sequence is CASSKHRGYEQYV. Here the CDR3 DNA reads TGTGCCAGCTCGAAACATAGGGGGTACGAGCAGTACGTC.

The CDR3 is CSVTTGGTEAFF. CDR3 DNA: TGCAGCGTGACGACAGGCGGTACTGAAGCTTTCTTT. The V call is TRBV29-1, the J call TRBJ1-1, with D possibly being TRBD1 (6 bases). The V gene's germline CDR1 is SQVTM and CDR2 ANQGSEA. Trimming cost V 6 bases and J 5 bases, with 13 bases left between them. CDR3 size: 12 residues.

The chain is built from TRBV28 and TRBJ2-7; possible D gene TRBD1, 6 bases. The germline CDR1 and CDR2 sequences are MDHEN and SYDVKM. This CDR3 is built from 16 residues. V was shortened by 4 bases and J by 2 bases, with 18 bases between the two germline ends. The CDR3 here is CASSSSPGVGAYEQYV. Here the CDR3 DNA reads TGTGCCAGCAGTTCTTCCCCAGGGGTAGGGGCCTACGAGCAGTACGTC.

The V call is TRBV27, the J call TRBJ1-1; tentative D call: TRBD1 (6 bases). The CDR3 is 16 residues long. The V and J ends lost 5 bases and 4 bases respectively, with 20 bases between them. Germline V CDR1 and CDR2: MNHEY, SMNVEV (reference sequence). The DNA for the CDR3 is TGTGCCAGCAGTCGCCGTTCAGGGGAGGTGAGCACTGAAGCTTTCTTT. Translating it yields CASSRRSGEVSTEAFF.

This clone was seen just once. The chain couples TRBV7-2 to TRBJ1-2, with 9 positions matching TRBD1. Germline trimming cut 1 base from V and 4 bases from J; bases unmatched to any gene: 10. This CDR3 region has 17 residues. The germline V gene encodes CDR1 SGHTA and CDR2 FQGNSA. CDR3 sequence reads: CASSLVRSGQGSYGYTF. The CDR3 DNA reads as TGTGCCAGCAGCTTAGTAAGATCGGGACAGGGTAGCTATGGCTACACCTTC.

V gene TRBV5-1 combines with J gene TRBJ2-5, with 9 bases lining up with TRBD1. CDR3 size: 15 residues. The J segment lost 4 bases and the V segment lost 1 base, leaving 5 bases of the junction unmatched. Germline V lookup: CDR1 SGHRS, CDR2 YFSETQ. The CDR3 here is CASSLTGGEGETQYF. DNA for the CDR3: TGCGCCAGCAGCTTGACAGGGGGCGAAGGAGAGACCCAGTACTTC.

The gene calls are TRBV12-5 and TRBJ2-1; D could derive from TRBD1 or TRBD2 (6 bases each). The V gene lost 1 base and the J gene lost 1 base, with 14 bases spanning the gap. Germline CDR1 reads LGHNT; CDR2 reads FRNRAP. This CDR3 spans 17 amino acids. The CDR3 protein is CASGLAVGGGSYNEQFF. Here the CDR3 DNA reads TGTGCTAGTGGTTTGGCCGTGGGGGGCGGTTCCTACAATGAGCAGTTCTTC. Based on the CDR3 plus reference TRBV12-5 and TRBJ2-1, the full variable domain is DARVTQTPRHKVTEMGQEVTMRCQPILGHNTVFWYRQTMMQGLELLAYFRNRAPLDDSGMPKDRFSAEMPDATLATLKIQPSEPRDSAVYFCASGLAVGGGSYNEQFFGPGTRLTVL.

This clone was counted between two and nine times. The CDR3 reads CASSQDYDGNSPLHF. The CDR3 region has the DNA TGTGCCAGCAGCCAAGATTACGATGGGAATTCACCCCTCCACTTT. This rearrangement joins TRBV3-1 (or the pseudogene TRBV3-2) to TRBJ1-6, with unresolved D. In germline, CDR1 is LGHDT, CDR2 YNNKEL (reference sequence). This CDR3 spans 15 amino acids. V was cut by 0 bases and J by 7 bases, with 10 bases left in between.

The table lists this clone with a few counts. CDR3 nucleotide sequence: TGTGCCAGCAGCCCTAGGGAGAATGAAAAACTGTTTTTT. It codes for CASSPRENEKLFF. The chain recombines TRBV3-1 (or the pseudogene TRBV3-2) with TRBJ1-4; no clear D gene. Germline V CDR1 and CDR2: LGHDT, YNNKEL (reference sequence). Trimming left V 4 bases short and J 5 bases short, with 8 bases between. CDR3 length: 13 residues.

The rearrangement joins TRBV11-2 to TRBJ1-1; D not resolved. The CDR3 is made up of 11 amino acids. V lost 2 bases, J lost 8 bases, and 6 bases lay in between. The germline gives CDR1 SGHAT, CDR2 FQNNGV. CDR3 in amino acids: CASSLYGEAFF. In DNA, the CDR3 is TGTGCCAGCAGCTTATACGGAGAAGCTTTCTTT.

Of note for this clone: Other DNA sequences in this specimen translate into the identical CDR3. The V gene is TRBV24-1, the J gene TRBJ1-2, with 11 nucleotides matching TRBD1. The CDR3 is 16 amino acids. J lost 4 bases, V lost 2 bases, and 5 bases had no gene match. Per germline, CDR1 KGHDR and CDR2 SFDVKD. The DNA of the CDR3 is TGTGCCACCAGTGATTCCAGGACAGGGGGCGTCTATGGCTACACCTTC. Translation: CATSDSRTGGVYGYTF.

This sequence joins TRBV9 and TRBJ1-4; a weak D match, TRBD1 (5 bases). The V and J ends lost 0 bases and 2 bases respectively, with 11 bases between them. The CDR3 runs to 16 residues. Germline V gene lookup returns CDR1 SGDLS and CDR2 YYNGEE. This chain's CDR3 is CASSVGRGVTNEKLFF. Here the CDR3 DNA reads TGTGCCAGCAGCGTAGGCCGAGGGGTGACTAATGAAAAACTGTTTTTT.

This clone is a singleton in its sample. The chain has TRBV3-1 (or the pseudogene TRBV3-2) and TRBJ1-2, with D possibly matching TRBD1 (5 bases). This CDR3 spans 12 amino acids. Deletions cut 4 bases from V and 3 bases from J, with 6 bases between. Germline loops: CDR1 LGHDT, CDR2 YNNKEL (reference sequence). The CDR3 DNA follows: TGTGCCAGCAGCCGGGGGGACTATGGCTACACCTTC. This codes for CASSRGDYGYTF.

The chain uses TRBV9 and TRBJ1-3; D unresolved. Looked up from germline, CDR1 is SGDLS and CDR2 is YYNGEE. This CDR3 has 16 residues. The germline V and J ends were trimmed by 0 bases and 0 bases, with 10 bases remaining between them. The CDR3 DNA is TGTGCCAGCAGCGTAGGCCCTACAAACTCTGGAAACACCATATATTTT. Its protein product is CASSVGPTNSGNTIYF.

The chain couples TRBV2 to TRBJ1-1; D is uncertain. The germline V gene has CDR1 SNHLY and CDR2 FYNNEI. The ends were cut back, 5 bases at V and 1 base at J, with 14 bases in the middle. The CDR3 consists of 15 residues. CDR3 sequence (DNA): TGTGCCAGCAGTCCGCGTTACGGGGAGAACACTGAAGCTTTCTTT. It yields the protein CASSPRYGENTEAFF.

This rearrangement joins TRBV7-2 to TRBJ2-3; TRBD2 is a possible D gene (6 bases). Trimming left V 1 base short and J 7 bases short, with 21 bases between. Germline CDR1 and CDR2: SGHTA and FQGNSA. This CDR3 is 17 amino acids long. CDR3 nucleotides: TGTGCCAGCAGCTTAGAAGGAGTAGCGGTGGGTCAGAATACGCAGTATTTT. This encodes CASSLEGVAVGQNTQYF. Based on the CDR3 plus reference TRBV7-2 and TRBJ2-3, the full variable domain is GAGVSQSPSNKVTEKGKDVELRCDPISGHTALYWYRQSLGQGLEFLIYFQGNSAPDKSGLPSDRFSAERTGGSVSTLTIQRTQQEDSAVYLCASSLEGVAVGQNTQYFGPGTRLTVL.

CDR3 protein: CASSYESEAYNSPLHF. CDR3 coding DNA: TGTGCCAGCAGTTACGAATCAGAGGCTTATAATTCACCCCTCCACTTT. The chain couples TRBV6-5 to TRBJ1-6; the D is unclear. Germline V gene data show CDR1 as MNHEY and CDR2 as SVGAGI. This CDR3 region has 16 residues. Trimming stripped 2 bases from V and 4 bases from J, with 12 bases between.

This chain links TRBV19 with TRBJ1-1; the D gene is possibly TRBD1 (6 bases). V gave up 7 bases and J gave up 5 bases, with 17 bases separating them. Germline V gene lookup returns CDR1 LNHDA and CDR2 SQIVND (reference sequence). The CDR3 has 14 residues. The CDR3 bases are TGTGCCAGTACAAATAACAGGGATAGGACTGAAGCTTTCTTT. This codes for CASTNNRDRTEAFF.

This rearrangement joins TRBV20-1 to TRBJ1-5; 10 bases are a match to TRBD1. With 6 bases clipped from V and 6 bases from J, the junction kept 14 bases outside the gene matches. Germline V CDR1 and CDR2: DFQATT, SNEGSKA (reference sequence). The CDR3 spans 16 residues. The CDR3 protein is CSASPFRQGAGQPQHF. The CDR3 region has the DNA TGCAGTGCCAGTCCTTTCCGACAGGGGGCAGGTCAGCCCCAGCATTTT.